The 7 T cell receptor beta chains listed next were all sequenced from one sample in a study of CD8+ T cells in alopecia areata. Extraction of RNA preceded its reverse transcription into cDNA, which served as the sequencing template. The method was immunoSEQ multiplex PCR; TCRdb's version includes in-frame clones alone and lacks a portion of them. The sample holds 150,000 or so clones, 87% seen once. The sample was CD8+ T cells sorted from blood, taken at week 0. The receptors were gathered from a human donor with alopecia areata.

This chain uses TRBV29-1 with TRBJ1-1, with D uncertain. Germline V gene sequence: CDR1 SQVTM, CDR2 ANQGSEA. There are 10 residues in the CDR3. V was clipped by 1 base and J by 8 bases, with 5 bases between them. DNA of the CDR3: TGCAGCGTTGAAGCAGGAGAAGCTTTCTTT. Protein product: CSVEAGEAFF. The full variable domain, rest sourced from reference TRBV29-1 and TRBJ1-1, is SAVISQKPSRDICQRGTSLTIQCQVDSQVTMMFWYRQQPGQSLTLIATANQGSEATYESGFVIDKFPISRPNLTFSTLTVSNMSPEDSSIYLCSVEAGEAFFGQGTRLTVV.

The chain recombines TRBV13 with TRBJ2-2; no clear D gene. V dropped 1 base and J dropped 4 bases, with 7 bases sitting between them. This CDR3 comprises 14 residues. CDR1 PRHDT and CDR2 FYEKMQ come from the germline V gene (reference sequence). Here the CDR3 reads CASSLDSGTGELFF. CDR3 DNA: TGTGCCAGCAGCTTAGATTCGGGCACCGGGGAGCTGTTTTTT.

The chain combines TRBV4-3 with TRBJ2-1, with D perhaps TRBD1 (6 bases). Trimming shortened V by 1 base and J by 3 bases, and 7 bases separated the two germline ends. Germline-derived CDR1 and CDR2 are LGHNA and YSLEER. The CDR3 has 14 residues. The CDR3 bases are TGCGCCAGCAGCCAAGTGGACAGCTACAATGAGCAGTTCTTC. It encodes CASSQVDSYNEQFF.

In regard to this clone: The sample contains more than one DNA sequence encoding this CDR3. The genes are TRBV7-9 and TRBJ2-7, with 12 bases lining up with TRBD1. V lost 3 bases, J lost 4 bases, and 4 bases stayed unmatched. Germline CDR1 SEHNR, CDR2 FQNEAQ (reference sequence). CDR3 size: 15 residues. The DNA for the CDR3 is TGTGCCAGCAGCTTCCCGGGACAGGGGGCATACGAGCAGTACTTC. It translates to CASSFPGQGAYEQYF.

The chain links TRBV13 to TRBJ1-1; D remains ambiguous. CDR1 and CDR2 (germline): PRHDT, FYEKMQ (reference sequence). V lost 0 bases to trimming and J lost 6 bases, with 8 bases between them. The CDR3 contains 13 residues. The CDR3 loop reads CASSLGVDPEAFF. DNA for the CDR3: TGTGCCAGCAGCTTAGGAGTAGACCCTGAAGCTTTCTTT.

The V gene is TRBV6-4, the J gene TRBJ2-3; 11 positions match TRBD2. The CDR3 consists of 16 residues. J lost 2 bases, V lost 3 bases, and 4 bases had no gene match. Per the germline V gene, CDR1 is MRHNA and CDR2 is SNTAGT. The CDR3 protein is CASSETSGGYTDTQYF. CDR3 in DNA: TGTGCCAGCAGTGAAACTAGCGGGGGATACACAGATACGCAGTATTTT.

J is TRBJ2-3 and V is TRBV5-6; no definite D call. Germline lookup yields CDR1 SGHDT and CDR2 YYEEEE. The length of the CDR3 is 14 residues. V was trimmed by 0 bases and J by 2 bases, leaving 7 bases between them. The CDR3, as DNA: TGTGCCAGCAGCTTGGGGGATCTCACAGATACGCAGTATTTT. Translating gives CASSLGDLTDTQYF.